This T cell receptor (beta chain) was recovered during a study of T cell responses to AZD1222 COVID-19 vaccine (dated by TCRdb to the early 2020s). Regarding the study in general: A total of 233 trial participants underwent TCR sequencing, of whom about 210 received two doses of AZD1222 and 26 received two doses of the MenACWY control vaccine. Trial participants were enrolled by age into 18-55, 56-69 and 70-plus year subgroups, with around 150, 28 and 57 TCR-sequenced participants respectively. What the work shows at the level of the full study, not this receptor alone: Reportedly, close to half of the unique spike-specific TCRs recognized epitopes lying outside the regions that are mutated in the B.1.351 and B.1.1.7 variants. Spike-specific TCR breadth and depth rose significantly after two AZD1222 doses compared with day 0 and with MenACWY recipients. Vaccine-associated CD4 TCRs spanned the whole spike protein, with dominant responses in regions 160-218 and 743-854. In the small 56-69-year group, the increase in depth fell short of significance, most likely because of low power. Because no samples from the day 14 peak response were available, repertoires could be characterized only after the peak T cell response. Conclusions about previously exposed vaccinees are limited because only a handful of AZD1222 recipients were SARS-CoV-2 seropositive at baseline. Participants were mostly white British and included more females than males, and it was suggested by the authors that clonal diversity may have been underestimated.

On this clone itself: Its antigen is unknown. Per-nucleotide qualities are absent, and no much larger clonotype sits a single base away.

The CDR3 regions of human TCRbeta chains were analyzed by immunosequencing. The published analysis was carried out like this. TCRs in the repertoires were compared against a reference library of SARS-CoV-2-specific TCRs that had been generated with the MIRA antigen-specificity platform. Breadth was defined as the fraction of unique TCRs that were SARS-CoV-2-associated, and depth was defined as the fraction of total T cells that were SARS-CoV-2-associated. Using the MIRA data, each spike-specific TCR was mapped to the spike region that the TCR reacts to and placed in a CD4 or CD8 class. Log10-transformed breadth and depth values were compared by one-way ANOVA with Sidak's multiple comparisons tests. TCRdb mirrors the immuneACCESS table, restricted to in-frame sequences. Some clones are absent from its copies; in checked studies, under half trace to an unresolved V gene, and the reason for the others is unknown. That table gives V, J and clone size, and the DNA gave D and trimming. The sample has 130,000 to 150,000 clones on record, more than 75% of them singletons. The top ten clonotypes cover 1.5% to 2.5% of the sample.

This specimen's time point label, interpreted: about 28 days (+/-7) after the second vaccine dose. AZD1222 recipients given second doses at about 4 weeks or at about 12 weeks were pooled, since spike-specific TCR depth and breadth were not found to differ between the two schedules. The vaccinee samples were drawn from two UK trials, COV001 and COV002, one of which was a single-blind randomized controlled phase 2/3 trial testing AZD1222 (ChAdOx1 nCoV-19) in healthy adults. For TCRbeta chain sequencing, PBMC samples from trial participants were taken at day 0 and at day 28 after the second dose. From the germline V gene, CDR1 is MNHNS and CDR2 is SASEGT. The CDR3, cysteine through phenylalanine, is 15 amino acids long. Only the CDR3 DNA stays, 45 bases, in frame from base 1. The junction carries 14 bases between V and J, which are trimmed by 0 bases and 8 bases respectively.

This sequence originates from an adult who received the AZD1222 COVID-19 vaccine. The sequence is built from TRBV6-1 and TRBJ2-4, and TRBD2 may be the D gene, going by 6 matching bases. The starting material was peripheral blood, obtained 28 days after the second AZD1222 dose. The bases read TGTGCCAGCAGTGAAGCCAGGCTCACGGGAGACATTCAGTACTTC. This yields the protein CASSEARLTGDIQYF.